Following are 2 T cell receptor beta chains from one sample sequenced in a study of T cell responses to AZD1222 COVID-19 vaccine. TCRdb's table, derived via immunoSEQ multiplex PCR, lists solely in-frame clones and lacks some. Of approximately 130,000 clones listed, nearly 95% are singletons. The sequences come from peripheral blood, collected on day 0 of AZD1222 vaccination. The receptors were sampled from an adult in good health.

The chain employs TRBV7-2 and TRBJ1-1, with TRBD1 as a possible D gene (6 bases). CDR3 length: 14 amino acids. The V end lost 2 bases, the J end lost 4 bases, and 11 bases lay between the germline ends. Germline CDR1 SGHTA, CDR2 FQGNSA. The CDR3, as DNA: TGTGCCAGCAGCTTAAAACAGGGTTTCACTGAAGCTTTCTTT. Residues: CASSLKQGFTEAFF.

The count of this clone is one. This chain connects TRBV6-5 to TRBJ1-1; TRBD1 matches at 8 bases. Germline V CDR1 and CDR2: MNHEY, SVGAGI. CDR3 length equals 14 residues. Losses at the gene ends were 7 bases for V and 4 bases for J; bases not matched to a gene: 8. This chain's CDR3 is CASTNNRGGTEAFF. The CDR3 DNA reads TGTGCCAGCACGAATAACAGGGGGGGCACTGAAGCTTTCTTT.